Described below is a single TCR beta chain sequence and its context. Profiled with immunoSEQ multiplex PCR; TCRdb holds only in-frame clones, not every one. The repertoire consists of over 250,000 clones, with roughly 87% occurring once and the leading ten covering 13%. J was trimmed by 8 bases and V by 6 bases; bases with no gene match: 13. Looked up from germline, CDR1 is MNHNY and CDR2 is SVGAGI (reference sequence). The CDR3 extends over 15 amino acids. The data belong to a study of blood T cell repertoires in COVID-19. Study information: Both acute and convalescent COVID-19 samples were obtained from the United States, Italy and Spain. Sources were T cells, B-cell-depleted T cells, or PBMCs; the material itself was cDNA or gDNA.

The chain uses TRBV6-6 and TRBJ2-1, with TRBD2 identical over 7 bases. The TCR originated in a human donor in a cohort sampled during active COVID-19. The specimen sequenced was peripheral blood. CDR3 sequence (DNA): TGTGCCAGCAGAGACATGCGCGCACGGGGGGATGAGCAGTTCTTC. Its protein is CASRDMRARGDEQFF.